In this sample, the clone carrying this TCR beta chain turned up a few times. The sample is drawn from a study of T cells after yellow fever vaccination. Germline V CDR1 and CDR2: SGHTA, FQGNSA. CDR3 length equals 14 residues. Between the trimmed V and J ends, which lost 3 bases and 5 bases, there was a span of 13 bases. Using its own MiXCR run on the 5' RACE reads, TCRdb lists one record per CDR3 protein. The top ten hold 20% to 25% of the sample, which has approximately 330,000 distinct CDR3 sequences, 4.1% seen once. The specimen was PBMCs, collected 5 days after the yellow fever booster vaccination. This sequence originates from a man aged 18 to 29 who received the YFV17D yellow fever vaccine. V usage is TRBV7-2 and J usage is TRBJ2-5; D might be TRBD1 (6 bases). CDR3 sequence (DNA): TGTGCCAGCAGCTTGACAACAGGGTCGGAGACCCAGTACTTC. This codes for CASSLTTGSETQYF.